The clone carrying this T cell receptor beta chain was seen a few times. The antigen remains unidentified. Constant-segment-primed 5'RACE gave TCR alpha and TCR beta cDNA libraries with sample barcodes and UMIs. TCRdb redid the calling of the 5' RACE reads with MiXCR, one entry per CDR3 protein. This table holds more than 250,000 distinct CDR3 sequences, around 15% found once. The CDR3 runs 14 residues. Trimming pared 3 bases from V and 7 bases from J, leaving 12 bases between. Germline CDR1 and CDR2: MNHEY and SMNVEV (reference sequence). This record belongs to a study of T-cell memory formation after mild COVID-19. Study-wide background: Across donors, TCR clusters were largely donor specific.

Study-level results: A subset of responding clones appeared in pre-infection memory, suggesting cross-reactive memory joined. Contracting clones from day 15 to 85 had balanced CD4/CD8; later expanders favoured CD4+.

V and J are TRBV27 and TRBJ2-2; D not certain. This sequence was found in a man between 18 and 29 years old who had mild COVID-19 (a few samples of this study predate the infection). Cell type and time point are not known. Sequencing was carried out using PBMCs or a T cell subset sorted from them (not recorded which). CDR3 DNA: TGTGCCAGCAGTTTGATCAAGACATACGGGGAGCTGTTTTTT. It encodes CASSLIKTYGELFF.